A single T cell receptor (beta chain) is shown here with its context. Its matching antigen is unknown. This sample was taken from a study of molecular identifiers for immune sequencing clone quantification. Study in general: For replicates, RNA isolated from roughly 21,000 or 96,000 naive CD8 cells was divided into five portions, of which four were sequenced. Study-wide results and limits: In naive cells, clones above 20 RNA copies held under 1% of molecules, whereas in effector cells they held over 98%.

TCRdb redid the calling of the PCR reads with MiXCR, one entry per CDR3 protein. In the table there are around 89,000 distinct CDR3 sequences, 19% of which are singletons. RNA fractions of 10%, 30% or 50% and about 17,000 to 1,000,000 sorted cells were the source of naive CD8 libraries. The CD8+CD4-CCR7+CD45RA+ phenotype defined the sorted naive CD8 T cells. V was clipped by 2 bases and J by 2 bases, with 15 bases between them. Germline V lookup: CDR1 DFQATT, CDR2 SNEGSKA (reference sequence). This CDR3 spans 15 amino acids. The clonotype was recovered from a human donor in good health. Some libraries in this study had Jurkat cell RNA spiked in. Sequencing input: naive CD8+ T cells from blood, with Jurkat cell RNA spiked in. Subset meaning: FACS-sorted CD8+CD4-CCR7+CD45RA+ naive T cells. The chain joins TRBV20-1 to TRBJ1-2; D may be TRBD1 (6 bases). The CDR3 here is CSARLLMDSNYGYTF. The CDR3 DNA follows: TGCAGTGCTAGACTACTAATGGACAGCAACTATGGCTACACCTTC.